These T cell receptor beta chains were read from a single sample in a study of long-term antiretroviral therapy in people with HIV. The table came from immunoSEQ multiplex PCR; TCRdb's copy has only in-frame clones and leaves some out. This table holds roughly 30,000 clones, 85% found once. Here the sequenced sample was unsorted PBMCs, taken 4.7 to 5 years after starting antiretroviral therapy. These receptors all stem from a man between 35 and 55 years old with HIV. CDR3s leave out the opening cysteine and the closing phenylalanine or tryptophan.

v_gene: TRBV2
j_gene: TRBJ2-6
len: 15
CDR3aa: ASSPRQGASGANVLT

v_gene: TRBV4-1
j_gene: TRBJ1-3
len: 15
CDR3aa: ASSQVRLNTLGNTIY

v_gene: TRBV28
j_gene: TRBJ2-7
len: 15
CDR3aa: ASTLRVKGQGSYEQY

v_gene: TRBV5-1
j_gene: TRBJ1-4
len: 12
CDR3aa: ASSLTGGGEKLF

v_gene: TRBV30
j_gene: TRBJ2-4
len: 14
CDR3aa: AWSVGAGVAKNIQY

v_gene: TRBV7-3
j_gene: TRBJ1-1
len: 11
CDR3aa: ASSPHGQTEAF

v_gene: TRBV11-2
j_gene: TRBJ2-3
len: 10
CDR3aa: ANEGGTNTQY

v_gene: TRBV5-3
j_gene: TRBJ2-1
len: 13
CDR3aa: ARSLLWVLWDEQF

v_gene: TRBV5-6
j_gene: TRBJ2-7
len: 11
CDR3aa: ASSLAGWDEQY

v_gene: TRBV5-1
j_gene: TRBJ2-1
len: 11
CDR3aa: ASSLDSNNEQF

v_gene: TRBV6-5
j_gene: TRBJ2-7
len: 10
CDR3aa: ASGLAGGEQY

v_gene: TRBV29-1
j_gene: TRBJ1-2
len: 9
CDR3aa: SVQGYYGYT

v_gene: TRBV11-2
j_gene: TRBJ2-3
len: 13
CDR3aa: ASRKLVNPTDTQY

v_gene: TRBV5-6
j_gene: TRBJ2-2
len: 13
CDR3aa: ASRTLAGVTGELF

v_gene: TRBV5-1
j_gene: TRBJ1-3
len: 13
CDR3aa: ASSSDRLSGNTIY

v_gene: TRBV29-1
j_gene: TRBJ2-2
len: 15
CDR3aa: SVEEFRTSGGTGELF

v_gene: TRBV7-3
j_gene: TRBJ2-1
len: 14
CDR3aa: ASSSAGTGAYNEQF

v_gene: TRBV27
j_gene: TRBJ1-2
len: 12
CDR3aa: ASSPPGGVNGYT

v_gene: TRBV5-5
j_gene: TRBJ1-2
len: 12
CDR3aa: ASRTRDGNYGYT

v_gene: TRBV19
j_gene: TRBJ2-3
len: 11
CDR3aa: ASRLDSTDTQY

v_gene: TRBV27
j_gene: TRBJ2-7
len: 11
CDR3aa: ASSRATRNEQY

v_gene: TRBV7-2
j_gene: TRBJ2-4
len: 14
CDR3aa: ASSPSGVEAKNIQY

v_gene: TRBV5-6
j_gene: TRBJ1-5
len: 13
CDR3aa: ASSSRLNSNQPQH

v_gene: TRBV5-1
j_gene: TRBJ2-7
len: 12
CDR3aa: ASSLERGSYEQY

v_gene: TRBV5-8
j_gene: TRBJ1-3
len: 11
CDR3aa: ASTRRAGNTIY

v_gene: TRBV11-2
j_gene: TRBJ2-1
len: 10
CDR3aa: ASSATGNEQF

v_gene: TRBV9
j_gene: TRBJ2-1
len: 13
CDR3aa: ASSKNSGSYNEQF

v_gene: TRBV7-2
j_gene: TRBJ1-6
len: 14
CDR3aa: ASSSHRGPGGGPLH

v_gene: TRBV6-5
j_gene: TRBJ2-1
len: 13
CDR3aa: ASSLLAGVGNEQF

v_gene: TRBV7-8
j_gene: TRBJ2-7
len: 12
CDR3aa: ASSLSGRAFEQY

v_gene: TRBV5-4
j_gene: TRBJ2-3
len: 14
CDR3aa: ASSTGTSGTTDTQY

v_gene: TRBV18
j_gene: TRBJ2-1
len: 12
CDR3aa: ASSPQAGGVEQF

v_gene: TRBV7-9
j_gene: TRBJ2-7
len: 15
CDR3aa: ASSSYREGIHHDEQY

v_gene: TRBV7-6
j_gene: TRBJ2-2
len: 10
CDR3aa: ASSSNTGELF

v_gene: TRBV4-2
j_gene: TRBJ2-2
len: 16
CDR3aa: ASSQATSGGAGAGELF